One sample yielded the 29 T cell receptor beta chains listed below, sequenced in a study of human thymus T cells. Data came from immunoSEQ multiplex PCR; TCRdb stores just in-frame clones and leaves some out. The data hold roughly 130,000 clones, with around 95% observed a single time. The thymus tissue came from resections taken during corrective heart surgery. Sequenced input: thymus tissue. The receptors originated from a boy in the first two years of life with a congenital heart defect but otherwise immunologically healthy.

J is TRBJ1-4 and V is TRBV28; D is uncertain. Trimming cost V 6 bases and J 0 bases, with 14 bases left between them. The germline V gene encodes CDR1 MDHEN and CDR2 SYDVKM. CDR3 size: 16 residues. CDR3 sequence: CASSRRTASTNEKLFF. CDR3 DNA sequence: TGTGCCAGCAGCCGTCGGACGGCATCAACTAATGAAAAACTGTTTTTT.

The V gene is TRBV27, the J gene TRBJ1-1, with 9 nucleotides matching TRBD1. CDR1 and CDR2 (germline): MNHEY, SMNVEV (reference sequence). This CDR3 is built from 17 residues. V shed 6 bases, J shed 5 bases, and the junction held 16 bases outside the gene matches. CDR3 sequence reads: CASSLGYRGLRGTEAFF. In DNA, the CDR3 is TGTGCCAGCAGCCTCGGATACAGGGGGCTACGAGGGACTGAAGCTTTCTTT.

The gene calls are TRBV27 and TRBJ1-2; tentatively, D is TRBD1 (5 bases). CDR3 length: 15 residues. Germline lookup yields CDR1 MNHEY and CDR2 SMNVEV (reference sequence). V lost 2 bases, J lost 3 bases, and 13 bases lay in between. The CDR3 region has the DNA TGTGCCAGCAGTTTACCCAAGGGGAAGGACTATGGCTACACCTTC. It codes for CASSLPKGKDYGYTF.

V usage is TRBV25-1 and J usage is TRBJ2-5, with TRBD2 matching 7 bases. The V gene end was trimmed by 6 bases and the J gene end by 5 bases; junction bases not matched to a gene: 15. The CDR3 covers 16 residues. Germline V gene data show CDR1 as MGHDK and CDR2 as SYGVNS. This CDR3 is CASSEAPPTSSETQYF. Here the CDR3 DNA reads TGTGCCAGCAGCGAAGCCCCCCCGACTAGCTCGGAGACCCAGTACTTC.

In nucleotides, the CDR3 is TGCGCCAGCAGCGTAGGGGGCGGAGGGGAGACCCAGTACTTC. Translation: CASSVGGGGETQYF. This chain links TRBV5-1 with TRBJ2-5, with D perhaps TRBD1 (7 bases). There are 14 residues in the CDR3. The ends were cut back, 4 bases at V and 5 bases at J, with 15 bases in the middle. Germline CDR1 is SGHRS and CDR2 is YFSETQ.

This sequence joins TRBV7-2 and TRBJ2-5; D possibly matches TRBD1 or TRBD2 (5 bases each). Germline V lookup: CDR1 SGHTA, CDR2 FQGNSA. The CDR3 consists of 18 residues. Deletions cut 2 bases from V and 5 bases from J, with 24 bases between. The CDR3 sequence: CASSLNPPGGGGSETQYF. The CDR3 nucleotides are TGTGCCAGCAGCTTAAATCCCCCGGGTGGGGGTGGGTCGGAGACCCAGTACTTC.

The V gene is TRBV4-3, the J gene TRBJ1-3; TRBD1 might be the D (5 bases). This CDR3 has 18 residues. Germline V lookup: CDR1 LGHNA, CDR2 YSLEER. Deletions cut 5 bases from V and 0 bases from J, with 20 bases between. This chain's CDR3 is CASSFKDKSGHSGNTIYF. The CDR3 DNA sequence: TGCGCCAGCAGCTTTAAGGACAAGTCGGGCCACTCTGGAAACACCATATATTTT.

The chain recombines TRBV10-3 with TRBJ1-2; TRBD1 matches 9 bases. Germline CDR1 and CDR2: ENHRY and SYGVKD. Trimming took 7 bases from V and 2 from J; bases not matched to a gene: 11. The length of the CDR3 is 16 residues. The CDR3 DNA sequence: TGTGCCATCATGCCCGGGACAGGGCTGGTGAACTATGGCTACACCTTC. Translation gives CAIMPGTGLVNYGYTF.

The genes are TRBV27 and TRBJ2-7, with D unclear. The CDR3 contains 17 residues. Trimming took off 1 base at V and 6 bases at J, with 22 bases between the two ends. The germline V gene encodes CDR1 MNHEY and CDR2 SMNVEV (reference sequence). The CDR3 bases are TGTGCCAGCAGTTTATTCCCACAGCCCCCTTCCCTCTTCGAGCAGTACTTC. Amino acids: CASSLFPQPPSLFEQYF.

The CDR3 spells CASSPNSGGAYEQYF. In DNA, the CDR3 is TGTGCCAGCTCACCAAATAGCGGGGGGGCCTACGAGCAGTACTTC. The chain combines TRBV18 with TRBJ2-7, with 11 bases that match TRBD2. The CDR3 covers 15 residues. Germline V gene lookup returns CDR1 KGHSH and CDR2 LQKENI. Germline trimming cut 2 bases from V and 2 bases from J; bases unmatched to any gene: 2.

V and J are TRBV5-1 and TRBJ1-1, with D hard to call. Germline V gene sequence: CDR1 SGHRS, CDR2 YFSETQ. This CDR3 is 17 amino acids long. V was clipped by 1 base and J by 0 bases, with 16 bases between them. The CDR3: CASSLKQRTQMNTEAFF. As DNA, the CDR3 is TGCGCCAGCAGCTTGAAGCAGAGGACGCAAATGAACACTGAAGCTTTCTTT.

This clone has just one count. V is TRBV5-6 and J is TRBJ1-2, with a possible D match to TRBD1 (5 bases). Germline V lookup: CDR1 SGHDT, CDR2 YYEEEE. The CDR3 runs 17 residues. V lost 5 bases to trimming and J lost 1 base, with 21 bases between them. The CDR3 loop reads CASRRGEGVRDNYGYTF. Here the CDR3 DNA reads TGTGCCAGCAGGCGAGGGGAAGGGGTTCGCGATAACTATGGCTACACCTTC. Supplemented by reference TRBV5-6 and TRBJ1-2, the full variable domain reads DAGVTQSPTHLIKTRGQQVTLRCSPKSGHDTVSWYQQALGQGPQFIFQYYEEEERQRGNFPDRFSGHQFPNYSSELNVNALLLGDSALYLCASRRGEGVRDNYGYTFGSGTRLTVV.

The chain links TRBV4-3 to TRBJ2-2, with D possibly matching TRBD1 (5 bases). Germline CDR1 reads LGHNA; CDR2 reads YSLEER. The CDR3 covers 16 residues. Trimming cost V 1 base and J 0 bases, with 9 bases left between them. The CDR3 nucleotides read TGCGCCAGCAGCCAAGCGCACAGGTCGAACACCGGGGAGCTGTTTTTT. Its protein product is CASSQAHRSNTGELFF.

The V gene is TRBV4-1, the J gene TRBJ1-6; TRBD1 might be the D (5 bases). Germline V gives CDR1 MGHRA, CDR2 YSYEKL. The CDR3 contains 16 residues. The V and J ends lost 5 bases and 2 bases respectively, with 13 bases between them. Here the CDR3 DNA reads TGCGCCAGCAGCGCCCTGGCAGGGCCCTATAATTCACCCCTCCACTTT. This translates into CASSALAGPYNSPLHF.

V gene TRBV10-3 combines with J gene TRBJ2-5, with 15 bases fitting TRBD2. J was trimmed by 3 bases and V by 4 bases; bases with no gene match: 3. The CDR3 totals 16 residues. Germline CDR1 and CDR2: ENHRY and SYGVKD. The CDR3 region is CAISAGTSGGKETQYF. The DNA of the CDR3 is TGTGCCATCAGTGCAGGGACTAGCGGGGGGAAAGAGACCCAGTACTTC.

The rearrangement joins TRBV18 to TRBJ1-6; D is perhaps TRBD1 (6 bases). There are 18 residues in the CDR3. V was clipped by 6 bases and J by 0 bases, with 18 bases between them. The V gene's germline CDR1 is KGHSH and CDR2 LQKENI. In DNA form, the CDR3 reads TGTGCCAGCTCCCCGACATTTACGACAGGCTCCTATAATTCACCCCTCCACTTT. Translated: CASSPTFTTGSYNSPLHF.

V is TRBV9 and J is TRBJ1-1; 7 bases are shared with TRBD1. The CDR3 is 18 amino acids. Germline-derived CDR1 and CDR2 are SGDLS and YYNGEE. The V gene end was trimmed by 0 bases and the J gene end by 0 bases; junction bases not matched to a gene: 11. CDR3 coding DNA: TGTGCCAGCAGCGTAGATCAAACAGGGACAGACCTGAACACTGAAGCTTTCTTT. Its protein is CASSVDQTGTDLNTEAFF.

J is TRBJ2-7 and V is TRBV4-2, with a possible D match to TRBD1 (5 bases). The CDR3 sequence is 15 residues long. V lost 5 bases and J lost 3, with 17 bases in between. Germline CDR1 is LGHNA and CDR2 is YNFKEQ. The CDR3 nucleotides read TGTGCCAGCAGCAACGGACACATATCGATCTACGAGCAGTACTTC. Amino acid sequence: CASSNGHISIYEQYF.

The chain uses TRBV4-3 and TRBJ2-2; TRBD2 agrees at 9 bases. The CDR3 spans 17 residues. Germline trimming cut 0 bases from V and 5 bases from J; bases unmatched to any gene: 7. CDR1 is LGHNA and CDR2 is YSLEER in the germline V gene. The CDR3, as DNA: TGCGCCAGCAGCCAAGAACCGGGACTAGCTGTGACCGGGGAGCTGTTTTTT. It codes for CASSQEPGLAVTGELFF.

The rearrangement uses TRBV5-3 and TRBJ1-1, with 9 bases lining up with TRBD1. TRBV5-3 qualifies as an ORF whose function is uncertain. The CDR3 consists of 16 residues. The junction had 11 bases not matched to a gene; V was cut back by 4 bases and J by 4 bases. The CDR3 sequence is CARSLAGDRASTEAFF. CDR3 DNA sequence: TGTGCCAGAAGCCTAGCAGGGGACAGGGCTTCCACTGAAGCTTTCTTT.

V and J are TRBV5-1 and TRBJ2-3; the D gene could be TRBD1 or TRBD2 (5 bases each). Per the germline V gene, CDR1 is SGHRS and CDR2 is YFSETQ. CDR3 length: 15 amino acids. Trimming left V 4 bases short and J 2 bases short, with 14 bases between. The CDR3 is CASSTGRLPTDTQYF. CDR3 nucleotide sequence: TGCGCCAGCAGCACGGGACGCCTACCCACAGATACGCAGTATTTT. Filled out from reference TRBV5-1 and TRBJ2-3, the complete variable domain reads KAGVTQTPRYLIKTRGQQVTLSCSPISGHRSVSWYQQTPGQGLQFLFEYFSETQRNKGNFPGRFSGRQFSNSRSEMNVSTLELGDSALYLCASSTGRLPTDTQYFGPGTRLTVL.

This chain joins TRBV15 and TRBJ1-2; TRBD1 agrees at 7 bases. The CDR3 spans 18 residues. Per the germline V gene, CDR1 is LNHNV and CDR2 is YYDKDF (reference sequence). The ends lost 4 bases at V and 2 bases at J; junction bases unmatched: 16. The CDR3 region is CATSNRDRRYLLNYGYTF. The CDR3, as DNA: TGTGCCACCAGCAACCGGGACAGACGATACCTTCTGAACTATGGCTACACCTTC.

The chain employs TRBV5-1 and TRBJ2-7; D is perhaps TRBD2 (6 bases). The length of the CDR3 is 14 residues. Germline lookup yields CDR1 SGHRS and CDR2 YFSETQ. The ends were cut back, 2 bases at V and 4 bases at J, with 13 bases in the middle. CDR3 protein: CASSFRDSTYEQYF. The CDR3 DNA reads TGCGCCAGCAGCTTCCGGGACTCCACGTACGAGCAGTACTTC.

This clone showed up just once. The V and J genes are TRBV28 and TRBJ2-7, with 12 bases aligning to TRBD1. Germline V gives CDR1 MDHEN, CDR2 SYDVKM. The CDR3 sequence is 16 residues long. With V trimmed by 3 bases and J by 7 bases, 10 bases remained unmatched. CDR3 nucleotides: TGTGCCAGCAGTTTGCGGCCGGGACAGGGGGCTGGAGAGCAGTACTTC. It codes for CASSLRPGQGAGEQYF.

The CDR3 region has the DNA TGCGCCAGCAGCTGGGCCGGGGCGGGAGCTCTGAACTCAACTAATGAAAAACTGTTTTTT. Translation: CASSWAGAGALNSTNEKLFF. The genes are TRBV5-1 and TRBJ1-4, with D tentatively TRBD1 (5 bases). The V gene's germline CDR1 is SGHRS and CDR2 YFSETQ. This CDR3 comprises 20 residues. The V end was cut by 3 bases, the J end by 0 bases, with 24 bases between.

The chain combines TRBV27 with TRBJ2-3; D might be TRBD1 (6 bases). In germline, CDR1 is MNHEY, CDR2 SMNVEV (reference sequence). V dropped 4 bases and J dropped 0 bases, with 17 bases sitting between them. This CDR3 is built from 17 residues. Here the CDR3 reads CASSSRGMTASTDTQYF. CDR3 in DNA: TGTGCCAGCAGTTCGAGGGGGATGACAGCTAGCACAGATACGCAGTATTTT.

V usage is TRBV4-1 and J usage is TRBJ2-3, with TRBD1 matching over 9 bases. This CDR3 has 16 amino acids. The germline V gene has CDR1 MGHRA and CDR2 YSYEKL. The junction had 4 bases not matched to a gene; V was cut back by 1 base and J by 2 bases. The CDR3 bases are TGCGCCAGCAGCCAAGGTACAGGGGGCCACACAGATACGCAGTATTTT. This gives the protein CASSQGTGGHTDTQYF.

CDR3 amino acids: CAIGSSGTSFLDGYTF. CDR3 bases: TGTGCCATCGGTTCCTCAGGGACCTCTTTTTTGGATGGCTACACCTTC. The chain uses TRBV10-3 and TRBJ1-2; the D gene is possibly TRBD1 (5 bases). V was clipped by 8 bases and J by 6 bases, with 25 bases between them. The CDR3 has 16 amino acids. The germline V gene has CDR1 ENHRY and CDR2 SYGVKD.

The chain uses TRBV19 and TRBJ2-5; D is perhaps TRBD2 (5 bases). CDR3 size: 13 residues. The germline V and J ends were trimmed by 3 bases and 7 bases, with 12 bases remaining between them. CDR1 is LNHDA and CDR2 is SQIVND in the germline V gene (reference sequence). CDR3 in amino acids: CASSITQRGTQYF. As DNA, the CDR3 is TGTGCCAGTAGTATCACCCAACGGGGGACCCAGTACTTC.